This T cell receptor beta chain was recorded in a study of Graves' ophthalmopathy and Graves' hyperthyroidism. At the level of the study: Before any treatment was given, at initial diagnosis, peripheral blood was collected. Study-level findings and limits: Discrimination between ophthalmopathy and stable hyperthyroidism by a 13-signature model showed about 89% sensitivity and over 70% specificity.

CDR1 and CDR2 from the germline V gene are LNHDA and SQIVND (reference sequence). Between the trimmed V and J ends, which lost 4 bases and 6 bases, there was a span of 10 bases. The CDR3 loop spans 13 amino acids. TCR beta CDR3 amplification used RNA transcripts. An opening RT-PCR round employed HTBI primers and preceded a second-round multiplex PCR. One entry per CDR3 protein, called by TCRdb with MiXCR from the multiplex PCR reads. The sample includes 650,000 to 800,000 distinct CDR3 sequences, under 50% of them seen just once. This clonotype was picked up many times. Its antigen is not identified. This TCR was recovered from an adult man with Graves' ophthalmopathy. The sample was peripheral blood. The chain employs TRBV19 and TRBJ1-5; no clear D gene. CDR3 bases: TGTGCCAGTAGTACTGGCCTTGGTCAGCCCCAGCATTTT. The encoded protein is CASSTGLGQPQHF.